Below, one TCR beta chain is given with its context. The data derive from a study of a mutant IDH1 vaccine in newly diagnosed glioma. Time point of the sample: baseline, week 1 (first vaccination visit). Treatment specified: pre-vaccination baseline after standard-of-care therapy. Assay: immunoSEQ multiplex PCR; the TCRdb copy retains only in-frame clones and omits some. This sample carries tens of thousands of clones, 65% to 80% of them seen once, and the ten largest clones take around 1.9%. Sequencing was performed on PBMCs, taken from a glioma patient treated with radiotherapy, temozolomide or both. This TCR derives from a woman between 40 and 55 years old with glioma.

The CDR3 DNA follows: TGTGCCAGCGGGGGGGCGGGACAAGAGACCCAGTACTTC. This sequence encodes CASGGAGQETQYF. The V and J genes are TRBV2 and TRBJ2-5, with a possible D match to TRBD2 (7 bases). Germline V gene sequence: CDR1 SNHLY, CDR2 FYNNEI. The CDR3 length is 13 residues. The V gene lost 8 bases and the J gene lost 2 bases, with 12 bases spanning the gap.